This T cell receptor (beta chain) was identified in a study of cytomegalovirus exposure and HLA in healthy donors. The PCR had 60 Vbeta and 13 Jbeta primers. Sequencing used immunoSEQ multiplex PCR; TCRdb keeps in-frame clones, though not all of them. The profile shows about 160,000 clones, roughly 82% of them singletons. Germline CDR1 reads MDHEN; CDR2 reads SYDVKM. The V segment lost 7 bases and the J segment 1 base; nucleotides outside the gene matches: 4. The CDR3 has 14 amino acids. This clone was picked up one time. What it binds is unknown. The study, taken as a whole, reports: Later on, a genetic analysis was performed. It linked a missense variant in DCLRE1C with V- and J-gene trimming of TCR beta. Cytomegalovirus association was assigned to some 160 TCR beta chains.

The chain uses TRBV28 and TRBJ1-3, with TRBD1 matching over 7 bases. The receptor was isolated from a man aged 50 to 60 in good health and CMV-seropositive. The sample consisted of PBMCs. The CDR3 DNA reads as TGTGCCAGCATCACAGGGGATTCTGGAAACACCATATATTTT. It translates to CASITGDSGNTIYF.